The rows below give T cell receptor beta chains drawn from one sample of a study of T cells in Graves' hyperthyroidism and ophthalmopathy. In TCRdb, the multiplex PCR reads were re-called with MiXCR into one record per CDR3 protein. The data show roughly 24,000 distinct CDR3 sequences, roughly 45% seen once. Sequencing was performed on blood. The origin of the receptors is a woman aged 25 to 39 with Graves' hyperthyroidism. Each CDR3 is given with its conserved first and last residue. Each record gives: J gene, clone size, D gene, V gene, CDR3 DNA, CDR3 protein. D genes are given only for firm matches. For some rows the clone size is stated as once, few or many, or as a class when expanded; others skip it.

TRBJ2-7 | many | TRBD1 | TRBV14 | TGTGCCAGCAGCCGACCGGGACAGGGATTTGACTACGAGCAGTACTTC | CASSRPGQGFDYEQYF
TRBJ1-2 | - | TRBD1 | TRBV7-9 | TGTGCCAGCAGCTCCGGGGACAGCTTCTATGGCTACACCTTC | CASSSGDSFYGYTF
TRBJ2-7 | - | - | TRBV20-1 | TGCAGTGTCCCCCTAGTTGGTGGGAGGCCTCAGTACTTC | CSVPLVGGRPQYF
TRBJ1-2 | - | - | TRBV29-1 | TGCAGCGCCATGGACCCGCCAGGGTATGGCTACGCCTTC | CSAMDPPGYGYAF
TRBJ1-1 | many | - | TRBV12-3/TRBV12-4 | TGTGCCACACGAGGGGACACTGAAGCTTTCTTT | CATRGDTEAFF
TRBJ2-7 | many | - | TRBV6-5 | TGTGCCAGCAGCTCTACAGGTGGGACCTACGAGCAGTACTTC | CASSSTGGTYEQYF
TRBJ2-7 | - | - | TRBV5-1 | TGCGCCAGCGGCCAAGCGGTTGAGCAGTACTTC | CASGQAVEQYF
TRBJ2-7 | - | - | TRBV2 | TGTGCCAGCAGCGCAGACAGGTACGCCTACGAGCAGTACTTC | CASSADRYAYEQYF
TRBJ2-1 | - | TRBD2 | TRBV25-1 | TGTGCCAGCAGTGAATTTGGACTAGCGGGAGGGTACAATGAGCAGTTCTTC | CASSEFGLAGGYNEQFF
TRBJ1-3 | - | - | TRBV5-1 | - | CASSFYICSASEGAGNTIYF
TRBJ1-2 | many | - | TRBV12-3/TRBV12-4 | TGTGCCAGCAGTTATGGCCAGTCGGGCTATGGCTACACCTTC | CASSYGQSGYGYTF
TRBJ1-2 | - | - | TRBV5-6 | TGTGCCAGCACCAACTTTCAGACAGAACCTAACTATGGCTACACCTTC | CASTNFQTEPNYGYTF
TRBJ2-7 | - | - | TRBV12-3/TRBV12-4 | TGTGCCAGCAGTTTAAAACAGGGAGGTAGCGGGTACGAGCAGTACTTC | CASSLKQGGSGYEQYF
TRBJ1-5 | many | - | TRBV28 | TGTGCCAGCAGTTCAGGCAGATGGACCCTCCAGCCCCAGCATTTT | CASSSGRWTLQPQHF